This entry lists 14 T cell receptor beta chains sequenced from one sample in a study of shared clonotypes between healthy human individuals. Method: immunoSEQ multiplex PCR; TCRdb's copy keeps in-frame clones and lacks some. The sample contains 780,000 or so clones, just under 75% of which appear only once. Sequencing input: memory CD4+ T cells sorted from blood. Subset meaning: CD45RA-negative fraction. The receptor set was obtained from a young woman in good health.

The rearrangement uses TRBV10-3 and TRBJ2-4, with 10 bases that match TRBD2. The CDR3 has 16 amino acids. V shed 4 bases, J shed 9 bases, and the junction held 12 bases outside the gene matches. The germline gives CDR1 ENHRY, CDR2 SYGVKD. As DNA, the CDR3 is TGTGCCATCAGTGCTCAGCGGGAGGGCCAAGGTGGCATTCAGTACTTC. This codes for CAISAQREGQGGIQYF.

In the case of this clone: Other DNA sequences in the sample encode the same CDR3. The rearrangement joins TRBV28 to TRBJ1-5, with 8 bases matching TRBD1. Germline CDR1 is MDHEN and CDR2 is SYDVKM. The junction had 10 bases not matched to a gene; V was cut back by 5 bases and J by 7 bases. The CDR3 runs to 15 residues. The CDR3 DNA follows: TGTGCCAGCAGTCTACTAGGACAGGGTGGCCAGCCCCAGCATTTT. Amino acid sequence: CASSLLGQGGQPQHF.

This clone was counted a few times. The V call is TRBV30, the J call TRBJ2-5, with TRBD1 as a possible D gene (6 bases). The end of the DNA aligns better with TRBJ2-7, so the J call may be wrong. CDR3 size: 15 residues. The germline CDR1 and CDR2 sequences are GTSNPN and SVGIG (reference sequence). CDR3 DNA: TGTGCCTGGAGTGTGCCTAGGACAGTACCCTACGAGCAGTACTTC. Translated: CAWSVPRTVPYEQYF.

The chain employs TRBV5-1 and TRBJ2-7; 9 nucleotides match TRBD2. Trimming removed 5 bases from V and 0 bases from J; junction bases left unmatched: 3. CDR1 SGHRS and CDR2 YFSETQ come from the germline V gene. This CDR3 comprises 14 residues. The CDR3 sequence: CASRTSGSSYEQYF. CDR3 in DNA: TGCGCCAGCAGGACTAGCGGATCCTCCTACGAGCAGTACTTC.

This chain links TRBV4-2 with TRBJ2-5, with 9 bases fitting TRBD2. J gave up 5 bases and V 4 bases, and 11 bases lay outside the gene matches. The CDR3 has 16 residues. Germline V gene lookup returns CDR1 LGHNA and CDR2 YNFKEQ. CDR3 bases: TGTGCCAGCAGCCCTGCCGCCGGGACTAGCATTGAGACCCAGTACTTC. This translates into CASSPAAGTSIETQYF.

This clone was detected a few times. CDR3 in DNA: TGCGCCAGCAGCTCCGACTCTCTTCTCTACAATGAGCAGTTCTTC. Translated, it gives CASSSDSLLYNEQFF. This sequence joins TRBV5-1 and TRBJ2-1, with D uncertain. This CDR3 has 15 amino acids. CDR1 is SGHRS, CDR2 YFSETQ, per germline. V was cut by 3 bases and J by 3 bases, with 13 bases left in between.

CDR3 sequence: CASRMSGGLNQPQHF. In DNA, the CDR3 is TGTGCCAGTCGGATGTCGGGGGGACTAAATCAGCCCCAGCATTTT. This chain joins TRBV19 and TRBJ1-5; the D gene is possibly TRBD1 (5 bases). Trimming left V 8 bases short and J 4 bases short, with 18 bases between. This CDR3 contains 15 residues. The germline V gene encodes CDR1 LNHDA and CDR2 SQIVND (reference sequence). The variable domain in full, completed from reference TRBV19 and TRBJ1-5, reads DGGITQSPKYLFRKEGQNVTLSCEQNLNHDAMYWYRQDPGQGLRLIYYSQIVNDFQKGDIAEGYSVSREKKESFPLTVTSAQKNPTAFYLCASRMSGGLNQPQHFGDGTRLSIL.

This CDR3 is CASSLLDEQFF. The DNA of the CDR3 is TGTGCCAGCTCACTTCTGGATGAGCAGTTCTTC. V usage is TRBV18 and J usage is TRBJ2-1; no firm D call. The CDR3 contains 11 residues. Germline values: CDR1 KGHSH, CDR2 LQKENI. V was clipped by 4 bases and J by 8 bases, with 6 bases between them.

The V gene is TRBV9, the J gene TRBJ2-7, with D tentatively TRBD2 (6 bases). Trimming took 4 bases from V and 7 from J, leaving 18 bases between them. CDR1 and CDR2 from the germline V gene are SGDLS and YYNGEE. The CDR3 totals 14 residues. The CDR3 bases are TGTGCCAGCAGCCCCTCGGGAGAGGGGTGGGAGCAGTACTTC. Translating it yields CASSPSGEGWEQYF.

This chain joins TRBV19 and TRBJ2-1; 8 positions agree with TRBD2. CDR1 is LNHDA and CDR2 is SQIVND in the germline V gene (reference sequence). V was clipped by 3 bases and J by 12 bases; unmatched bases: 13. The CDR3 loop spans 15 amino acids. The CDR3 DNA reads TGTGCCAGTAGTATTACCAGCGGGAGAGGCAATTCGCAGTTCTTC. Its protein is CASSITSGRGNSQFF.

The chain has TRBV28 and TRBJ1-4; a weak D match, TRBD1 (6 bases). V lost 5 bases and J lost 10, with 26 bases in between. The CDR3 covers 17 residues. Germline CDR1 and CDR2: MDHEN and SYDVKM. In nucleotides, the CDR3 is TGTGCCAGCAGTCCACTAACAGGGAGCAATGGTCGCGGAAAACTGTTTTTT. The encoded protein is CASSPLTGSNGRGKLFF. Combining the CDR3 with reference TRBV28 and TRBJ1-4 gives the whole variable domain DVKVTQSSRYLVKRTGEKVFLECVQDMDHENMFWYRQDPGLGLRLIYFSYDVKMKEKGDIPEGYSVSREKKERFSLILESASTNQTSMYLCASSPLTGSNGRGKLFFGSGTQLSVL.

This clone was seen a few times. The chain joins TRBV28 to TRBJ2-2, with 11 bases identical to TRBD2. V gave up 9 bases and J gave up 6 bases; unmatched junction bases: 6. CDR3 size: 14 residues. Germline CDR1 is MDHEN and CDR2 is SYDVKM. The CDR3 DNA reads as TGTGCCAGTGGGACTAGCGGTTTGTCCGGGGAGCTGTTTTTT. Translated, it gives CASGTSGLSGELFF.

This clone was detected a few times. The CDR3 spells CASSPDSQSYNEQFF. The CDR3 DNA is TGCGCCAGCAGCCCGGACAGCCAATCCTACAATGAGCAGTTCTTC. This chain joins TRBV5-1 and TRBJ2-1; possibly TRBD1 for D (6 bases). CDR1 is SGHRS, CDR2 YFSETQ, per germline. V lost 4 bases and J lost 1, with 12 bases in between. The CDR3 extends over 15 amino acids.

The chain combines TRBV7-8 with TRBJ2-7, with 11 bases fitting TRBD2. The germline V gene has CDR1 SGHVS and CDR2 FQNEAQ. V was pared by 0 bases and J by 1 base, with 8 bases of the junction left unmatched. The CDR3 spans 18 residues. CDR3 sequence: CASSLASRLAGKSYEQYF. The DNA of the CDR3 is TGTGCCAGCAGCTTAGCTTCGAGACTAGCGGGAAAATCCTACGAGCAGTACTTC.